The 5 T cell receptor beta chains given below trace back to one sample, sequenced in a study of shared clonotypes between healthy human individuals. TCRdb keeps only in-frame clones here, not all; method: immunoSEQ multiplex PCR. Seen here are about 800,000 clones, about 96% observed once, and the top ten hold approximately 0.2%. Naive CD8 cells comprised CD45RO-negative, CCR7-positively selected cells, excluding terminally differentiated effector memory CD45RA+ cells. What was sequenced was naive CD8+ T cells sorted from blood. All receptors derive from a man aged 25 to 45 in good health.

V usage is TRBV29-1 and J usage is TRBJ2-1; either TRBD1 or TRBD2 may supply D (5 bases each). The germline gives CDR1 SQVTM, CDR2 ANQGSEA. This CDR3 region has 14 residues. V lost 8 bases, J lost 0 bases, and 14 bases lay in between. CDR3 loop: CSIWGRSSYNEQFF. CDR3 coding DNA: TGCAGCATCTGGGGACGTAGCTCCTACAATGAGCAGTTCTTC.

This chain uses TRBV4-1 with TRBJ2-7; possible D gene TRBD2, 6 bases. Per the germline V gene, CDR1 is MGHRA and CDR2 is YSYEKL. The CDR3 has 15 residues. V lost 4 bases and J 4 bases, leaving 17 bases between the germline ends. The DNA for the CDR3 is TGCGCCAGCAGCCCTCGCGATAGCGGAAAATACGAGCAGTACTTC. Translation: CASSPRDSGKYEQYF.

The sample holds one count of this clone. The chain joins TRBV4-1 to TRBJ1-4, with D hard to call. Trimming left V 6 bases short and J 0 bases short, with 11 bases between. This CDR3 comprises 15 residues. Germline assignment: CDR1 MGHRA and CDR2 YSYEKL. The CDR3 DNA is TGCGCCAGCAGACATGTGGGGTCAACTAATGAAAAACTGTTTTTT. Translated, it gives CASRHVGSTNEKLFF.

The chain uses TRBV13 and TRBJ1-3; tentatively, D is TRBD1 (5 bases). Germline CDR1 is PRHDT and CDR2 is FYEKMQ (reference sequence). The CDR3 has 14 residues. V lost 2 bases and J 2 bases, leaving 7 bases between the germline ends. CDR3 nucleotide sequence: TGTGCCAGCAGCTTAAGGGGTACTGGAAACACCATATATTTT. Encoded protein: CASSLRGTGNTIYF.

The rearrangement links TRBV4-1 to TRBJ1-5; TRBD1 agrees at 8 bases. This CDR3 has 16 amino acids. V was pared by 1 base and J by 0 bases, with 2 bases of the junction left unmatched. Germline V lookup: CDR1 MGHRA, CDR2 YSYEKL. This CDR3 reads CASSQGQGNSNQPQHF. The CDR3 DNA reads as TGCGCCAGCAGCCAAGGACAGGGGAATAGCAATCAGCCCCAGCATTTT.